This note documents a single T cell receptor beta chain sequence. The antigen is undetermined. These data belong to a study of post-analysis software for immune sequencing data. Whole-study findings and limits: Those with multiple sclerosis, the patient group, showed significantly lower normalized Chao1 diversity than controls. Five or six TRBV segments were more frequent in patients than controls; TRBV5-6, TRBV5-1 and TRBV20-1 belonged to this group.

CDR1 and CDR2 (germline): SEHNR, FQNEAQ (reference sequence). The CDR3 is made up of 16 amino acids. V was cut by 1 base and J by 5 bases, with 17 bases left in between. Tagging with unique molecular identifiers was a feature of the TCR beta cDNA libraries. TCRdb recomputed calls from the PCR reads with MiXCR, one row per CDR3 protein. Of 450,000 or so distinct CDR3 sequences in the sample, less than 45% are singletons; the top ten hold roughly 12%. The TCR comes from a girl between 5 and 17 years old with multiple sclerosis. V and J are TRBV7-9 and TRBJ2-5, with D perhaps assigned TRBD1 or TRBD2 (5 bases each). The source material was blood. The CDR3, as DNA: TGTGCCAGCAGCTTAGGAGCAGGGTCAGGCGGGGAGACCCAGTACTTC. This translates into CASSLGAGSGGETQYF.